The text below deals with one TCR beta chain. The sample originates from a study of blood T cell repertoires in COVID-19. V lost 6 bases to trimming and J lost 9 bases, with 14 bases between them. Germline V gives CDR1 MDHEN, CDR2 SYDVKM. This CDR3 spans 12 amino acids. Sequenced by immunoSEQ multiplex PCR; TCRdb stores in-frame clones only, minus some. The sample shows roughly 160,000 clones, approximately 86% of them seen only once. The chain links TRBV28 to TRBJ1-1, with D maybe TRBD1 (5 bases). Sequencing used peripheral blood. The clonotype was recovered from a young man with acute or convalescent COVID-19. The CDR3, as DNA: TGTGCCAGCAGACCCCCGCGACAGCAAGCTTTCTTT. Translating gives CASRPPRQQAFF.